This entry concerns a single T cell receptor beta chain. Its specificity is not known. Each cDNA molecule carried a unique molecular identifier. TCRdb passed the 5' RACE reads through MiXCR, listing each CDR3 protein once. Of tens of thousands of distinct CDR3 sequences in the sample, over 5% were seen once. The entry originates in a study of early T cells in non-severe SARS-CoV-2 infection. Study-wide context: Chains from this unsorted whole-blood bulk RNA could not be paired. General study findings and limits: Using VDJdb, the matching emphasized anti-spike CD8 responses while missing private and CD4 specificities.

V was clipped by 4 bases and J by 0 bases; unmatched bases: 12. Germline loops: CDR1 LGHDT, CDR2 YNNKEL (reference sequence). CDR3 size: 20 residues. The J gene is TRBJ2-6, the V gene TRBV3-1, with 10 bases that match TRBD2. Input material: whole blood. The origin of this receptor is an adult who was a healthcare worker with PCR-confirmed SARS-CoV-2 infection or an uninfected control (not recorded which). The CDR3 reads CASSPKGRVAGGSGANVLTF. The CDR3 nucleotides read TGTGCCAGCAGCCCTAAGGGCAGGGTAGCGGGGGGCTCTGGGGCCAACGTCCTGACTTTC.